This TCR beta chain originates from a study of PD-1 blockade in classical Hodgkin lymphoma. Findings and limits, study-wide: By C4D1 there was a significant rise in CD4+ TCR diversity but not in CD8+ TCR diversity. Before treatment, complete responders showed about the same diversity as newly diagnosed patients.

Here immunoSEQ multiplex PCR was the method, and the copy in TCRdb shows in-frame clones only, minus some. The sample lists over 25,000 clones, around 83% occurring once. Regarding time point: cycle 4 day 1 (C4D1), after 6 weeks of nivolumab. With no exception, relapse followed autologous stem cell transplantation in all patients, and brentuximab vedotin exposure varied. Magnetic negative selection purified CD4+ T cells from thawed PBMCs. Notes on this clone: The target antigen is unknown.

The receptor comes from a human donor with classical Hodgkin lymphoma. This sample comprised CD4+ T cells from blood, obtained before the fourth cycle of nivolumab.

CDR3: CASSPKDSFLAFF. The CDR3 DNA follows: TGTGCCAGCAGTCCTAAAGACAGTTTCTTGGCTTTCTTT. The rearrangement links TRBV27 to TRBJ1-1, with a weak D call TRBD1 (5 bases). Per germline, CDR1 MNHEY and CDR2 SMNVEV (reference sequence). V lost 5 bases to trimming and J lost 11 bases, with 18 bases between them. The CDR3 is 13 residues long.